This is a list of T cell receptor beta chains from one sample in a study of T cell clonotyping in hematopoietic cell transplantation. Generated by immunoSEQ multiplex PCR, the TCRdb table keeps only in-frame clones and is missing some. Here the sample spans approximately 3,000 clones, nearly 97% being singletons. The specimen was peripheral blood mononuclear cells, collected before stem cell transplant. These receptors all stem from a woman in her forties or fifties with chronic myeloid leukemia. Some clones in this sample may be carry-over from other donors' samples. Both conserved end residues are part of each CDR3. The order of the fields is J gene, V gene, D gene, clone size, CDR3 protein, CDR3 DNA. A D gene is named only where the DNA matches it firmly. Clone size, where shown, is once, few, many, or a class for clones that have expanded.

TRBJ2-1,TRBV30,TRBD1,-,CAWNTGTGDEQFF,TGTGCCTGGAATACCGGGACAGGGGATGAGCAGTTCTTC
TRBJ1-5,TRBV15,-,-,CATSREGNQPQHF,TGTGCCACCAGCAGAGAGGGGAATCAGCCCCAGCATTTT
TRBJ1-4,TRBV7-2,TRBD1,-,CASSLGQGAGGKLFF,TGTGCCAGCAGCTTAGGTCAGGGGGCAGGAGGAAAACTGTTTTTT
TRBJ2-5,TRBV5-4,-,-,CASSPRAGKQETQYF,TGTGCCAGCAGCCCCCGGGCAGGAAAACAAGAGACCCAGTACTTC
TRBJ2-3,TRBV28,-,-,CASTPPYYTDTQYF,TGTGCCAGCACCCCCCCTTATTACACAGATACGCAGTATTTT
TRBJ1-3,TRBV5-1,-,few,CASSKGQSSGNTIYF,TGCGCCAGCAGTAAAGGACAGTCCTCTGGAAACACCATATATTTT
TRBJ2-1,TRBV28,TRBD2,-,CASSPGRSAGVGNEQFF,TGTGCCAGCAGTCCCGGAAGGTCAGCGGGAGTGGGGAATGAGCAGTTCTTC
TRBJ1-2,TRBV19,-,-,CASTEGNYGYTF,TGTGCCAGTACGGAGGGGAACTATGGCTACACCTTC
TRBJ1-5,TRBV19,-,-,CASSIEGNQPQPQHF,TGTGCCAGTAGTATAGAAGGCAATCAACCGCAGCCCCAGCATTTT
TRBJ1-3,TRBV19,-,-,CASSFVGNTIYF,TGTGCCAGTAGTTTCGTTGGAAACACCATATATTTT
TRBJ2-5,TRBV5-4,-,-,CASSDRKTQYF,TGTGCCAGCAGCGACAGGAAGACCCAGTACTTC
TRBJ1-2,TRBV28,TRBD1,-,CASRDSGDRGLQYGYTF,TGTGCCAGCAGGGATAGTGGGGACAGGGGGCTGCAATATGGCTACACCTTC
TRBJ1-5,TRBV27,TRBD1,-,CASSTGGSNQPQHF,TGTGCCAGCTCTACAGGGGGTAGCAATCAGCCCCAGCATTTT
TRBJ1-1,TRBV30,-,-,CAWNGGGSAEAFF,TGTGCCTGGAATGGGGGGGGAAGCGCTGAAGCTTTCTTT
TRBJ1-3,TRBV5-8,TRBD1,-,CASSFKGARGNTIYF,TGTGCCAGCAGCTTTAAGGGGGCGCGTGGAAACACCATATATTTT
TRBJ1-1,TRBV6-1,-,-,CASSEAVSRGALTEAFF,TGTGCCAGCAGTGAAGCCGTTTCGCGAGGGGCCTTGACTGAAGCTTTCTTT
TRBJ2-7,TRBV27,TRBD1,few,CASSLSGTGGEQYF,TGTGCCAGCAGTTTATCTGGGACAGGGGGCGAGCAGTACTTC
TRBJ2-7,TRBV2,TRBD2,-,CASSGLAGPYEQYF,TGTGCCAGCAGTGGGCTAGCGGGCCCCTACGAGCAGTACTTC
TRBJ2-1,TRBV19,-,-,CASVDTGNYNEQFF,TGTGCCAGTGTAGATACAGGGAACTACAATGAGCAGTTCTTC
TRBJ1-6,TRBV18,-,once,CASSPPGSPLHF,TGTGCCAGCTCACCGCCGGGCTCACCCCTCCACTTT
TRBJ2-5,TRBV5-4,-,-,CASRDGVKTQYF,TGTGCCAGCAGAGATGGGGTGAAGACCCAGTACTTC
TRBJ1-2,TRBV15,-,-,CATSRDIGRGYGYTF,TGTGCCACCAGCAGAGATATCGGTAGGGGCTATGGCTACACCTTC
TRBJ1-1,TRBV7-6,-,once,CASSPPPRGTEAFF,TGTGCCAGCAGCCCCCCCCCGAGGGGCACTGAAGCTTTCTTT
TRBJ2-7,TRBV19,TRBD2,-,CASSVTGTSGRLYEQYF,TGTGCCAGTAGTGTAACCGGGACTAGCGGGAGACTCTACGAGCAGTACTTC
TRBJ2-3,TRBV4-1,TRBD2,-,CASSQRLAQDTQYF,TGCGCCAGCAGCCAGCGACTAGCCCAAGATACGCAGTATTTT
TRBJ2-7,TRBV7-2,-,-,CASSLRILYEQYF,TGTGCCAGCAGCTTGCGGATTCTCTACGAGCAGTACTTC
TRBJ2-7,TRBV28,TRBD2,-,CASSHRRTSGRTEQYF,TGTGCCAGCAGTCACCGCCGGACTAGCGGGAGGACCGAGCAGTACTTC
TRBJ2-5,TRBV11-3,TRBD2,-,CASSLGGGAETQYF,TGTGCCAGCAGCTTAGGCGGGGGGGCCGAGACCCAGTACTTC
TRBJ2-7,TRBV28,-,-,CASSLAGLYEQYF,TGTGCCAGCAGCCTAGCAGGGTTATACGAGCAGTACTTC
TRBJ2-3,TRBV7-2,-,-,CASTSGPSSTDTQYF,TGTGCCAGCACCTCTGGGCCATCTAGCACAGATACGCAGTATTTT
TRBJ2-5,TRBV6-1,-,-,CASSDRGETQYF,TGTGCCAGCAGTGACCGGGGAGAGACCCAGTACTTC
TRBJ2-1,TRBV2,-,-,CASSEAGRQFF,TGTGCCAGCAGTGAGGCGGGACGGCAGTTCTTC
TRBJ1-6,TRBV5-6,-,once,CASSLAHRSSSYNSPLHF,TGTGCCAGCAGCTTGGCCCACAGGTCGAGCTCCTATAATTCACCCCTCCACTTT
TRBJ1-2,TRBV4-3,-,-,CASSQDRAGRLYGYTF,TGCGCCAGCAGCCAAGATCGGGCAGGTAGACTCTATGGCTACACCTTC
TRBJ2-7,TRBV2,TRBD1,once,CASSFRQGNREQYF,TGTGCCAGCAGTTTCCGACAGGGCAATCGCGAGCAGTACTTC
TRBJ2-5,TRBV10-2,TRBD2,-,CATGLAGIQETQYF,TGCGCCACCGGACTAGCGGGGATCCAAGAGACCCAGTACTTC
TRBJ2-5,TRBV7-2,TRBD1,-,CASSLQGAIQYF,TGTGCCAGCAGCTTACAGGGGGCGATCCAGTACTTC
TRBJ1-1,TRBV7-9,-,once,CASSPLGGPGTEAFF,TGTGCCAGCAGCCCCCTGGGGGGCCCAGGGACTGAAGCTTTCTTT
TRBJ2-7,TRBV15,TRBD2,-,CATSRSSGGPGEQYF,TGTGCCACCAGCAGGTCTAGCGGGGGACCTGGAGAGCAGTACTTC
TRBJ1-2,TRBV27,TRBD1,-,CASRRQGATNYGYTF,TGTGCCAGCAGAAGACAGGGTGCGACTAACTATGGCTACACCTTC
TRBJ1-1,TRBV9,-,-,CASSVVSNTEAFF,TGTGCCAGCAGCGTAGTTAGTAACACTGAAGCTTTCTTT
TRBJ2-2,TRBV11-2,-,-,CASSSLPTRGLNTGELFF,TGTGCCAGCAGCTCCCTACCCACCCGGGGACTCAACACCGGGGAGCTGTTTTTT
TRBJ2-7,TRBV19,TRBD2,once,CATRSSGSYEQYF,TGTGCCACCCGCTCTAGCGGGAGCTACGAGCAGTACTTC
TRBJ2-1,TRBV29-1,TRBD2,-,CSDRLAGANEQFF,TGCAGCGACCGACTAGCGGGAGCCAATGAGCAGTTCTTC
TRBJ2-1,TRBV11-2,-,-,CASSSGRGDSSYNEQFF,TGTGCCAGCAGCTCCGGACGGGGGGACAGCTCCTACAATGAGCAGTTCTTC
TRBJ2-5,TRBV19,-,once,CASSIAGGQETQYF,TGTGCCAGTAGTATCGCGGGCGGCCAAGAGACCCAGTACTTC
TRBJ2-7,TRBV9,TRBD2,-,CASSPRGSGGSYEQYF,TGTGCCAGCAGCCCTCGGGGTAGCGGGGGCTCCTACGAGCAGTACTTC
TRBJ2-7,TRBV11-2,TRBD2,-,CASSPRTSGISYEQYF,TGTGCCAGCAGCCCACGGACTAGCGGTATTTCCTACGAGCAGTACTTC
TRBJ2-2,TRBV27,TRBD1,-,CASSLSGTGNTGELFF,TGTGCCAGCAGTTTATCCGGGACAGGGAACACCGGGGAGCTGTTTTTT
TRBJ2-7,TRBV9,-,-,CASSVAPGYEQYF,TGTGCCAGCAGCGTAGCTCCCGGATACGAGCAGTACTTC
TRBJ1-1,TRBV27,-,once,CASSSAGGGSTEAFF,TGTGCCAGCAGTTCCGCCGGAGGGGGGAGCACTGAAGCTTTCTTT
TRBJ1-2,TRBV28,-,-,CASSPPGYGTNYGYTF,TGTGCCAGCAGTCCCCCAGGATATGGAACAAACTATGGCTACACCTTC
TRBJ1-1,TRBV29-1,-,-,CSVATGTNTEAFF,TGCAGCGTTGCAACCGGGACCAACACTGAAGCTTTCTTT
TRBJ1-2,TRBV6-1,-,-,CASSEGRGNYGYTF,TGTGCCAGCAGTGAAGGAAGGGGAAACTATGGCTACACCTTC
TRBJ2-1,TRBV5-6,-,-,CASSLFSGRPKGFNEQFF,TGTGCCAGCAGCTTGTTTTCTGGGAGGCCTAAAGGGTTCAATGAGCAGTTCTTC
TRBJ2-7,TRBV6-5,-,-,CASSSGVRHEQYF,TGTGCCAGCAGTTCCGGGGTCCGGCACGAGCAGTACTTC
TRBJ2-5,TRBV4-1,-,-,CASSQSPTAGQETQYF,TGCGCCAGCAGCCAAAGCCCGACTGCGGGCCAAGAGACCCAGTACTTC